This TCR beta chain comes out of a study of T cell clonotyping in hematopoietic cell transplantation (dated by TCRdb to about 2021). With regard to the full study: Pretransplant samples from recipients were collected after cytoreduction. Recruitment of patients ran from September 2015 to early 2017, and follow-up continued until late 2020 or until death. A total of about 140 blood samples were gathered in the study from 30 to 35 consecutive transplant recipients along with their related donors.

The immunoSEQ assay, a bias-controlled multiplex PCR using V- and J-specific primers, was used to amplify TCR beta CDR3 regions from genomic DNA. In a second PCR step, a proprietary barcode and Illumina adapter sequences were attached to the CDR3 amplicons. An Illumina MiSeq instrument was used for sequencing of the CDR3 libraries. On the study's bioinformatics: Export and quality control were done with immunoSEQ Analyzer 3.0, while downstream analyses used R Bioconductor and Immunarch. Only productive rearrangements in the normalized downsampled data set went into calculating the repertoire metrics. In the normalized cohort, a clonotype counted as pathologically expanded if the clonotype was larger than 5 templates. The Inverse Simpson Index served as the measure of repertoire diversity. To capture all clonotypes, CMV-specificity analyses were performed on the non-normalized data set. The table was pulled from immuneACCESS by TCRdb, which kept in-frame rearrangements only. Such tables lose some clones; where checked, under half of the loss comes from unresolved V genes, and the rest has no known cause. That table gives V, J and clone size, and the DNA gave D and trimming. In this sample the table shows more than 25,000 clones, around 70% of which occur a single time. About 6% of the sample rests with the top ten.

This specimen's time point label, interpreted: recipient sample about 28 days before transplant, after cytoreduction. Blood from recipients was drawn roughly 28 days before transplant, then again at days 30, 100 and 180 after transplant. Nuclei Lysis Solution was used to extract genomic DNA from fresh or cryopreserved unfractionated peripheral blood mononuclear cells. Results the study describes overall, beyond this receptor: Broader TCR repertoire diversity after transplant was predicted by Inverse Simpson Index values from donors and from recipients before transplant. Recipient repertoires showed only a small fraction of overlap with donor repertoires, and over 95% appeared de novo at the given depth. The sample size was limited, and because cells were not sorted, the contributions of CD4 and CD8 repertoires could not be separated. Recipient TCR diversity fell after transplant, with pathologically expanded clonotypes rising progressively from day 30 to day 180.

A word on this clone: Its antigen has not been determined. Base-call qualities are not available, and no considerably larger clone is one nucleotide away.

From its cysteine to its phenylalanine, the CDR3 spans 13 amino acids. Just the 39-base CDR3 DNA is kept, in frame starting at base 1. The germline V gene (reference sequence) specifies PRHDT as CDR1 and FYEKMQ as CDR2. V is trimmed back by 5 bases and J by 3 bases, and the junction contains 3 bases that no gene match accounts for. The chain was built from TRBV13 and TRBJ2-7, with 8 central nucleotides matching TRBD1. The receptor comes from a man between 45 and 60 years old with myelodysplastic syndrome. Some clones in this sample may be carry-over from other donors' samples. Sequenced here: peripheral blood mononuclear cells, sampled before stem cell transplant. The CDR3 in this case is CASSLGQGYEQYF. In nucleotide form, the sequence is TGTGCCAGCAGCCTCGGACAGGGCTACGAGCAGTACTTC.